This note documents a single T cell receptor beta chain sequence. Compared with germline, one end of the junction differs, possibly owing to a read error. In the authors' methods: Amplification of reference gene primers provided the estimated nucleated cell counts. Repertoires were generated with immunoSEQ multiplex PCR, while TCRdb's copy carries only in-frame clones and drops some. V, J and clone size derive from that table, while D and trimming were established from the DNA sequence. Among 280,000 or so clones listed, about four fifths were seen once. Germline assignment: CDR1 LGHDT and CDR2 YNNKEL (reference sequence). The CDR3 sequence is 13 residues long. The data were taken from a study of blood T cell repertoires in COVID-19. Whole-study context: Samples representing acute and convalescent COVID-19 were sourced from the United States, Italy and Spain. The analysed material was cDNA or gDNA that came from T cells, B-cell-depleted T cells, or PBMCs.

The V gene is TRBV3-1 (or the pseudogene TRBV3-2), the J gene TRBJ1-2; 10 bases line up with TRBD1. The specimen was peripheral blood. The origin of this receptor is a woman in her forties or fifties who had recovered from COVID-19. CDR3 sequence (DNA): TGTGCCAGCAGCCAAATGACAGGGGGCTCCCCCTTCTTC. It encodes CASSQMTGGSPFF.